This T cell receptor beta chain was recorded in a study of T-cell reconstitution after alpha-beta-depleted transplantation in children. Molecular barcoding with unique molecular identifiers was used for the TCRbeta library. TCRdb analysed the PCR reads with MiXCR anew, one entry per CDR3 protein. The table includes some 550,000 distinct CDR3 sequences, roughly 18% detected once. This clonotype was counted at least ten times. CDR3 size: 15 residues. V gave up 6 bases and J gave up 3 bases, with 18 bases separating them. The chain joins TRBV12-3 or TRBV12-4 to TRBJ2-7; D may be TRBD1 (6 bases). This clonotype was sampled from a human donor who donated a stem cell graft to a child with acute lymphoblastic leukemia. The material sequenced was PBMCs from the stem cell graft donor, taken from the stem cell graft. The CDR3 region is CASSPRVGALYEQYF. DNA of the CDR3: TGTGCCAGCAGCCCACGGGTGGGGGCCCTCTACGAGCAGTACTTC.